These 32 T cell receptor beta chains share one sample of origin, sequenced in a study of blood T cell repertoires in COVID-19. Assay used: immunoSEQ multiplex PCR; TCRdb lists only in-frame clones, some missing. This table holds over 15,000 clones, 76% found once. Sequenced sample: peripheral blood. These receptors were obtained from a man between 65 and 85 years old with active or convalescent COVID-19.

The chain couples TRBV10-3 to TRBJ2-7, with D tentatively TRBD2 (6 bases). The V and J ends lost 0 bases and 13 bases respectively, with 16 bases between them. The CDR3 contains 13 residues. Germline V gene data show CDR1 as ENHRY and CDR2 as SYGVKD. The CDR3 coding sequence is TGTGCCATCAGTGAGTCGAACAACCCGGGGGACTACTTC. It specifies CAISESNNPGDYF.

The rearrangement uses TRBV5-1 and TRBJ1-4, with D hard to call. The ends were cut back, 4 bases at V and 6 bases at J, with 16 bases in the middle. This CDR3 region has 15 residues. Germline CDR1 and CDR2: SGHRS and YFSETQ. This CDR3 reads CASSPPGEYHEKLFF. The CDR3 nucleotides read TGCGCCAGCAGCCCTCCAGGTGAGTATCATGAAAAACTGTTTTTT.

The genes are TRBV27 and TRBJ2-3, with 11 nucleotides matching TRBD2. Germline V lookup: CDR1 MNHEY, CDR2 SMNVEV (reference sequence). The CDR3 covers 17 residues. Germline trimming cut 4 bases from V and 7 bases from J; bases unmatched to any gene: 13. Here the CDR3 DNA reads TGTGCCAGCAGTTCCCCTCTGGTAGCGGGAGGGCCTCATACGCAGTATTTT. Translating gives CASSSPLVAGGPHTQYF.

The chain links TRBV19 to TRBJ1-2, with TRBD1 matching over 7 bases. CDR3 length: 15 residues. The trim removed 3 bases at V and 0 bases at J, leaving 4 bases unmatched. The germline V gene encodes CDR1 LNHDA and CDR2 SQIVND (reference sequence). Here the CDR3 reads CASSIRGEANYGYTF. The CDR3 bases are TGTGCCAGTAGTATCAGGGGGGAAGCTAACTATGGCTACACCTTC.

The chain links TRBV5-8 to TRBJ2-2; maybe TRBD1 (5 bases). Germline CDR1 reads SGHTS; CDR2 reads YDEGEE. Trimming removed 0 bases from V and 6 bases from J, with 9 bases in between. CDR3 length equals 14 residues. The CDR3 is CASSLGTRAGELFF. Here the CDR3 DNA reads TGTGCCAGCAGCTTGGGGACAAGGGCCGGGGAGCTGTTTTTT.

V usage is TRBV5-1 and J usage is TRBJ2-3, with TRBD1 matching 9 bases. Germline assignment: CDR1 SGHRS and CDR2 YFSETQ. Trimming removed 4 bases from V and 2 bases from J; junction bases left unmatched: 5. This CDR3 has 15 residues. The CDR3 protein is CASSPGTGTTDTQYF. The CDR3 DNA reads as TGCGCCAGCAGCCCCGGGACAGGGACCACAGATACGCAGTATTTT.

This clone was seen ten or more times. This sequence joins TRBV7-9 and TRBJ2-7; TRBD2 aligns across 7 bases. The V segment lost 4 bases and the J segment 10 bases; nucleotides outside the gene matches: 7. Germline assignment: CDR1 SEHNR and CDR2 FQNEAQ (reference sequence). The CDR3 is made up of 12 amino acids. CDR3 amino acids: CASSSTERGQYF. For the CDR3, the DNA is TGTGCCAGCAGCTCGACCGAGCGGGGCCAGTACTTC.

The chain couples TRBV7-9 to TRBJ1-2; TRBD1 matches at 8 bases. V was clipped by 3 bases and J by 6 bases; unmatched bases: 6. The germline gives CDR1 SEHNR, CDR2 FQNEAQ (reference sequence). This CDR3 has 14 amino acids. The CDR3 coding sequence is TGTGCCAGCAGCTTGGACAGGGAACGTGATGGCTACACCTTC. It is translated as CASSLDRERDGYTF.

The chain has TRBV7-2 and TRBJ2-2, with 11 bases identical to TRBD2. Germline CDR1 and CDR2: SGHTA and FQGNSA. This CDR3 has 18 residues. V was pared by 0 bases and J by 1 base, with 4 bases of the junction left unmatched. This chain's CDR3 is CASSLATTSGGNTGELFF. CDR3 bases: TGTGCCAGCAGCTTAGCTACTACTAGCGGGGGGAACACCGGGGAGCTGTTTTTT.

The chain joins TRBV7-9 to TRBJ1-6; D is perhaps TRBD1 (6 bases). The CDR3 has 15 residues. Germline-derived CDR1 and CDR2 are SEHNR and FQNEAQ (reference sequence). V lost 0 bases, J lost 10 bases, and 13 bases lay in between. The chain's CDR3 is CASSLAGAPISPLHF. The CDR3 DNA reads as TGTGCCAGCAGCTTAGCGGGGGCCCCCATCTCACCCCTCCACTTT.

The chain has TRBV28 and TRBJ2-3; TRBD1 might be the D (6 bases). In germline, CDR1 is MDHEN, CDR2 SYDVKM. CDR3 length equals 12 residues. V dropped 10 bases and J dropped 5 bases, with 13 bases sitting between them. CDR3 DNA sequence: TGTGCCACTTTTCGGACAGTAGATACGCAGTATTTT. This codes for CATFRTVDTQYF. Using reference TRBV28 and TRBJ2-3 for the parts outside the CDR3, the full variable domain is DVKVTQSSRYLVKRTGEKVFLECVQDMDHENMFWYRQDPGLGLRLIYFSYDVKMKEKGDIPEGYSVSREKKERFSLILESASTNQTSMYLCATFRTVDTQYFGPGTRLTVL.

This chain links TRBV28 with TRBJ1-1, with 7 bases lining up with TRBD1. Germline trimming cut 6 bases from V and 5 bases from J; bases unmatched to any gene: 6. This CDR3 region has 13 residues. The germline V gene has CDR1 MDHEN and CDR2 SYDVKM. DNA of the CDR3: TGTGCCAGCAGGACAGGGTCCCTTACTGAAGCTTTCTTT. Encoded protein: CASRTGSLTEAFF.

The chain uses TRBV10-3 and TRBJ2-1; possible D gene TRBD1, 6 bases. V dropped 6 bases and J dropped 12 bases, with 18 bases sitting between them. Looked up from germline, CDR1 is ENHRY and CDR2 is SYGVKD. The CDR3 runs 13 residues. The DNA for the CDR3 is TGTGCCATCAGGTTTGGGGGCACAAACGCGCAGTTCTTC. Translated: CAIRFGGTNAQFF.

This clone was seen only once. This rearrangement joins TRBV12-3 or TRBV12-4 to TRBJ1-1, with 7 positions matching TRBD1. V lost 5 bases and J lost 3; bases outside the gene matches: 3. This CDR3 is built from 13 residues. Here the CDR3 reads CASSLQGDTEAFF. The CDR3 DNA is TGTGCCAGCAGTCTTCAGGGGGACACTGAAGCTTTCTTT.

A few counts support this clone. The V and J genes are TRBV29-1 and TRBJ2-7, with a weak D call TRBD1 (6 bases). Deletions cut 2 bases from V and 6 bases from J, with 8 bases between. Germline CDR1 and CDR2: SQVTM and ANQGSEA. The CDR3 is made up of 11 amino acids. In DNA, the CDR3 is TGCAGCGTTGAATCAGGGGCCGAGCAGTACTTC. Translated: CSVESGAEQYF.

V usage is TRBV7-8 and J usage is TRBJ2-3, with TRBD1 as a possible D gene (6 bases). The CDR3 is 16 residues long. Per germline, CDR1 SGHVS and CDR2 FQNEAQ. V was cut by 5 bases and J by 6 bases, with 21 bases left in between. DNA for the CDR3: TGTGCCAGCAGCCCATACAGGGTAGGCAGGTTGGATACGCAGTATTTT. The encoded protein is CASSPYRVGRLDTQYF.

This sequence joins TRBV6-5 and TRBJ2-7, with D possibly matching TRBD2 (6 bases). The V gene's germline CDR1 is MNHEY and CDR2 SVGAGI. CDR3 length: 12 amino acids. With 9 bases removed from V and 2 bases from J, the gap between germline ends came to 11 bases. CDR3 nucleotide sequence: TGTGCCAGACCGCGGGAACCCTACGAGCAGTACTTC. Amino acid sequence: CARPREPYEQYF.

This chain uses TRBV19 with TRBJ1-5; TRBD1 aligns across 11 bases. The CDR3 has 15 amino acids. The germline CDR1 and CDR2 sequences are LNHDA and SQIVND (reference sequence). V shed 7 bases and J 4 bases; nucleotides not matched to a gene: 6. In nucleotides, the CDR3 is TGTGCCAGTACCGACGGGACAGGGGGAAATCAGCCCCAGCATTTT. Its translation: CASTDGTGGNQPQHF.

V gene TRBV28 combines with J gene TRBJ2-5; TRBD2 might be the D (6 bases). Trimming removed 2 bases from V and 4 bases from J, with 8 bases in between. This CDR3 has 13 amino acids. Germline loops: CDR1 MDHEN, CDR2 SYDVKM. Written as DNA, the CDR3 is TGTGCCAGCAGTTTAGGAGGGTTAGAGACCCAGTACTTC. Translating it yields CASSLGGLETQYF.

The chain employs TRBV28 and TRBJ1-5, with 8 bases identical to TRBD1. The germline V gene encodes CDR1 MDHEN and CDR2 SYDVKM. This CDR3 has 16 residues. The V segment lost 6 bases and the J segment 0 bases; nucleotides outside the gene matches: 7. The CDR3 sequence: CASRAWTGHSNQPQHF. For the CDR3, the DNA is TGTGCCAGCAGGGCATGGACAGGGCATAGCAATCAGCCCCAGCATTTT.

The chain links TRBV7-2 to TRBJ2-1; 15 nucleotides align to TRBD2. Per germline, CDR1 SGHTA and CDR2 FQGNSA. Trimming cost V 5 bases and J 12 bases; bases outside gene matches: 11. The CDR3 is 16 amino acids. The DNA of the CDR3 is TGTGCCAGCAGCCAGAGGAGGACTAGCGGGGGGGCGAGGCAGTTCTTC. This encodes CASSQRRTSGGARQFF. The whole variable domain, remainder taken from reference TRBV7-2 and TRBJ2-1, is GAGVSQSPSNKVTEKGKDVELRCDPISGHTALYWYRQSLGQGLEFLIYFQGNSAPDKSGLPSDRFSAERTGGSVSTLTIQRTQQEDSAVYLCASSQRRTSGGARQFFGPGTRLTVL.

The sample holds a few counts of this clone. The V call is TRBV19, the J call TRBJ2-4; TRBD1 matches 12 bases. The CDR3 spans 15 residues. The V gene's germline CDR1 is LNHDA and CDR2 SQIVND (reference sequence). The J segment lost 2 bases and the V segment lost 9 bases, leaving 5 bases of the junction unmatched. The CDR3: CASSGQGATKNIQYF. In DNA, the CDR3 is TGTGCCAGCTCGGGACAGGGGGCGACCAAAAACATTCAGTACTTC.

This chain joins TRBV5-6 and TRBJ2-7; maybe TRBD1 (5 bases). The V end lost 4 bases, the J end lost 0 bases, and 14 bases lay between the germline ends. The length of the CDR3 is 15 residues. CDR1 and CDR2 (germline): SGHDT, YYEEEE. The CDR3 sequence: CASSDKGPTSYEQYF. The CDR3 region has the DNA TGTGCCAGCAGCGATAAGGGGCCCACCTCCTACGAGCAGTACTTC.

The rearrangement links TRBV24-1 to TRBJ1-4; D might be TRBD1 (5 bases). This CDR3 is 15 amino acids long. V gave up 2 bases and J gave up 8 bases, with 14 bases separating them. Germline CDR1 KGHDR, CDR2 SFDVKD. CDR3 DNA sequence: TGTGCCACCAGTGATTCACGGGGGGACGGAGAAAAACTGTTTTTT. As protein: CATSDSRGDGEKLFF.

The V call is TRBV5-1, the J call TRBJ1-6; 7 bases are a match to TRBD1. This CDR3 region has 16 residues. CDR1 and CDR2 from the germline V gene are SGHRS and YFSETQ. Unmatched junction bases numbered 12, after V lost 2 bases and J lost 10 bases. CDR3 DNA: TGCGCCAGCAGCTTAGAGACAGGGCTTTCCTGGTCACCCCTCCACTTT. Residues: CASSLETGLSWSPLHF. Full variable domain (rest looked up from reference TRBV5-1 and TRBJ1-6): KAGVTQTPRYLIKTRGQQVTLSCSPISGHRSVSWYQQTPGQGLQFLFEYFSETQRNKGNFPGRFSGRQFSNSRSEMNVSTLELGDSALYLCASSLETGLSWSPLHFGNGTRLTVT.

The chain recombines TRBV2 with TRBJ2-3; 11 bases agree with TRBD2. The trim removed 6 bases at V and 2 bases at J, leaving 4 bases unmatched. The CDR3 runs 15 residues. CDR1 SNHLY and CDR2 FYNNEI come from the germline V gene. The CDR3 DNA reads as TGTGCCAGCAGCCCGGGACTAGCGGCCACAGATACGCAGTATTTT. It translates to CASSPGLAATDTQYF.

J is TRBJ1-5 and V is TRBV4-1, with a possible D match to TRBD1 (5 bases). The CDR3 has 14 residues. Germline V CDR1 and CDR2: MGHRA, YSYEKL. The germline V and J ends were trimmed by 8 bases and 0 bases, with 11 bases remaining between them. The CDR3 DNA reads TGCGCCAGCGGAGGGACCGTTAGCAATCAGCCCCAGCATTTT. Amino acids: CASGGTVSNQPQHF.

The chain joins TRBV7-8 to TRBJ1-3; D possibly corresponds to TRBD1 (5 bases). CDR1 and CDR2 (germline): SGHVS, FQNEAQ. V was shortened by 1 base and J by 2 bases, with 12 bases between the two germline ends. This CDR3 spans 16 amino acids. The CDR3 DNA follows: TGTGCCAGCAGCTTAGTGGGGGTAGCGGCTGGAAACACCATATATTTT. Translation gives CASSLVGVAAGNTIYF.

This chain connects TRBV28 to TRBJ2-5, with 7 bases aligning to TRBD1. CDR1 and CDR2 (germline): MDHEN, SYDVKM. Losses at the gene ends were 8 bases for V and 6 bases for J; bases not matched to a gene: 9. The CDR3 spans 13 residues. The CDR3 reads CASQGVQDKTQYF. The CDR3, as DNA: TGTGCCAGCCAGGGGGTCCAGGATAAGACCCAGTACTTC.

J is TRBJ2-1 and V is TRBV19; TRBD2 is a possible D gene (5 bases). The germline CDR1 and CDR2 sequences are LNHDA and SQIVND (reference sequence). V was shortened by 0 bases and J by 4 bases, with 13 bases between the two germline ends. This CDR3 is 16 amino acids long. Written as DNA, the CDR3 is TGTGCCAGTAGTATAGATCTACTAGGGAAATACAATGAGCAGTTCTTC. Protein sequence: CASSIDLLGKYNEQFF.

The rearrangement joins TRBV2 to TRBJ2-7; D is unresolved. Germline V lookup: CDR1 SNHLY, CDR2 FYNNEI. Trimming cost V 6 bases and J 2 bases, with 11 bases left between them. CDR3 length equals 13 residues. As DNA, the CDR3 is TGTGCCAGCAGCTCCCCGTCTGCCTACGAGCAGTACTTC. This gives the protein CASSSPSAYEQYF.

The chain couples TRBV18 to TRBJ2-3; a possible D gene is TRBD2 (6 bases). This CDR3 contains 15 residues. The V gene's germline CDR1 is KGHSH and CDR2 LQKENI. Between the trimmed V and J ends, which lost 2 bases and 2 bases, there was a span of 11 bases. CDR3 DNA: TGTGCCAGCTCACCAAAGGACTACTCCACAGATACGCAGTATTTT. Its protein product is CASSPKDYSTDTQYF.